This note documents a single TCR beta chain sequence. Antigen specificity is unknown. The trim removed 0 bases at V and 4 bases at J, leaving 5 bases unmatched. The length of the CDR3 is 15 residues. Per the germline V gene, CDR1 is SGHDT and CDR2 is YYEEEE. This specimen belongs to a study of T cells in Graves' hyperthyroidism and ophthalmopathy. Study summary: Specimen type is peripheral blood, collected at initial diagnosis prior to any treatment. Study findings and constraints: A 13 V-J signature model discriminated ophthalmopathy versus stable hyperthyroidism.

TCR beta CDR3 regions were amplified from RNA transcripts. TCR CDR3 regions were first amplified by RT-PCR with HTBI primers. One entry per CDR3 protein, called by TCRdb with MiXCR from the multiplex PCR reads. The sample shows about 640,000 distinct CDR3 sequences, less than 25% of them seen only once. This chain uses TRBV5-6 with TRBJ2-3, with 7 bases aligning to TRBD1. The sequenced material came from blood. This receptor was taken from a man aged 30 to 39 with Graves' ophthalmopathy. The CDR3 loop reads CASSLEGRGSDTQYF. CDR3 DNA sequence: TGTGCCAGCAGCTTGGAGGGCAGGGGGTCAGATACGCAGTATTTT.